This note documents a single T cell receptor (beta chain) sequence. What it binds is unknown. These data belong to a study of T cells in Graves' hyperthyroidism and ophthalmopathy. Points from the study as a whole: Expanded thyroid clonotypes (above 0.001) were mostly also found in blood.

Amplification yielded TCR beta CDR3 regions, with RNA transcripts as the source. The primer set for the first-round RT-PCR of the TCR CDR3 was HTBI. From the multiplex PCR reads, TCRdb called clonotypes with MiXCR, one entry per CDR3 protein. The repertoire holds a few hundred thousand distinct CDR3 sequences, with about 25% as singletons. The CDR3 has 18 residues. Germline V lookup: CDR1 SNHLY, CDR2 FYNNEI. V lost 5 bases, J lost 7 bases, and 29 bases lay in between. The PBMCs studied were ones that came from 8.5 to 10 ml fresh peripheral blood. V usage is TRBV2 and J usage is TRBJ1-2; tentatively, D is TRBD1 (6 bases). The origin of this receptor is a man aged 50-60 years with Graves' hyperthyroidism. The sequenced sample consisted of blood. The CDR3 spells CASSQDSPLTRTAGGYTF. In nucleotides, the CDR3 is TGTGCCAGCAGTCAGGATAGCCCGCTCACAAGGACAGCTGGTGGCTACACCTTC. The whole variable domain, remainder taken from reference TRBV2 and TRBJ1-2, is EPEVTQTPSHQVTQMGQEVILRCVPISNHLYFYWYRQILGQKVEFLVSFYNNEISEKSEIFDDQFSVERPDGSNFTLKIRSTKLEDSAMYFCASSQDSPLTRTAGGYTFGSGTRLTVV.